This TCR beta chain derives from a study of T cells in Graves' hyperthyroidism and ophthalmopathy. Researchers took RNA transcripts and amplified the TCR beta CDR3 regions from them. A set of HTBI primers served as the primers for a first-round RT-PCR of the TCR CDR3. A single record per CDR3 protein comes from TCRdb applying MiXCR to the multiplex PCR reads. The sample records about 330,000 distinct CDR3 sequences, roughly 15% being singletons. Germline V gives CDR1 KGHDR, CDR2 SFDVKD. CDR3 length equals 17 residues. V was pared by 4 bases and J by 3 bases, with 9 bases of the junction left unmatched.

V usage is TRBV24-1 and J usage is TRBJ1-1; 11 nucleotides line up with TRBD1. The sequenced sample was blood. The receptor was isolated from a woman in her forties with Graves' ophthalmopathy. The CDR3 sequence is CATSESPGQGVHTEAFF. The CDR3 DNA is TGTGCCACCAGTGAGTCCCCGGGACAGGGGGTTCACACTGAAGCTTTCTTT.